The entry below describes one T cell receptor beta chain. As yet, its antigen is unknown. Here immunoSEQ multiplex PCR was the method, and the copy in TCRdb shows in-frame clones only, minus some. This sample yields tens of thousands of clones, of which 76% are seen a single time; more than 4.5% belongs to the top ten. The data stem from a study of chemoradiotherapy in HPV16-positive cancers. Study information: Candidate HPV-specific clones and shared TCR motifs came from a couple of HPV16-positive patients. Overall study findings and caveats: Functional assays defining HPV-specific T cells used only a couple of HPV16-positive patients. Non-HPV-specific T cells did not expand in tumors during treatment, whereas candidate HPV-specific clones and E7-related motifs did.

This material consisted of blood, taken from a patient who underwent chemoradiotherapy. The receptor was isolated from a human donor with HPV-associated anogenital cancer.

The CDR3 DNA reads TGCAGCGTTGAAACCGGGACAGGGGGCTTCGAGCAGTACTTC. Protein: CSVETGTGGFEQYF. V usage is TRBV29-1 and J usage is TRBJ2-7; 12 positions match TRBD1. Trimming removed 2 bases from V and 6 bases from J; junction bases left unmatched: 5. CDR1 is SQVTM, CDR2 ANQGSEA, per germline. The CDR3 has 14 amino acids.